The TCR beta chain described here comes from a study of T cell repertoires in cytomegalovirus infection. As for the study in general: It was the public TCR beta signatures that indicated both CMV infection and matching HLA type.

Points from the study as a whole: CMV-specific HLA-C-restricted TCR beta clonotypes dominated the ex vivo response. Totalled public TCR beta family frequency picked out people who carried CMV plus the relevant HLA.

A word on this clonotype: Its antigen is not known.

There are 14 residues in the CDR3. Germline values: CDR1 LNHDA, CDR2 SQIVND (reference sequence). V was clipped by 5 bases and J by 0 bases, with 8 bases between them. TCRdb re-called the reads with MiXCR, one entry per CDR3 protein. Among 680,000 or so distinct CDR3 sequences listed, less than 40% were seen once. What was sequenced was PBMCs. V is TRBV19 and J is TRBJ1-5; D ambiguous. The clonotype was recovered from a human donor in good health (CMV status not recorded). Some clones in this sample may be carry-over from other donors' samples. The chain's CDR3 is CASSGFYSNQPQHF. The CDR3 DNA reads as TGTGCCAGTAGTGGGTTTTATAGCAATCAGCCCCAGCATTTT. Full variable domain (missing parts from reference TRBV19 and TRBJ1-5): DGGITQSPKYLFRKEGQNVTLSCEQNLNHDAMYWYRQDPGQGLRLIYYSQIVNDFQKGDIAEGYSVSREKKESFPLTVTSAQKNPTAFYLCASSGFYSNQPQHFGDGTRLSIL.